A selection of T cell receptor beta chains follows, all from one sample in a study of blood T cells in healthy people across ages. TCRdb passed the 5' RACE reads through MiXCR, listing each CDR3 protein once. The sample holds just over 1 million distinct CDR3 sequences, over 35% seen once. Sequenced: blood. The receptors derive from a woman in her fifties or sixties in good health. Both conserved end residues are part of each CDR3. The order of the fields is clone size, J gene, D gene, V gene, CDR3 protein, CDR3 DNA. D genes are given only for firm matches. The size entry is marked missing in some rows and otherwise reads once, few, many or a size class.

clone_size: NA; j_call: TRBJ2-2; d_call: NA; v_call: TRBV7-2; cdr3_aa: CASSLFGQNTGELFF; cdr3_nt: TGTGCCAGCAGCTTGTTCGGGCAGAACACCGGGGAGCTGTTTTTT
clone_size: few; j_call: TRBJ2-5; d_call: NA; v_call: TRBV29-1; cdr3_aa: CSGAVGGPQETQYF; cdr3_nt: TGCAGCGGCGCGGTCGGGGGCCCCCAAGAGACCCAGTACTTC
clone_size: NA; j_call: TRBJ2-1; d_call: TRBD2; v_call: TRBV9; cdr3_aa: CASSSGLAAAYNEQFF; cdr3_nt: TGTGCCAGCAGCTCAGGACTAGCGGCAGCCTACAATGAGCAGTTCTTC
clone_size: few; j_call: TRBJ2-7; d_call: NA; v_call: TRBV7-9; cdr3_aa: CASTNAGSPYEQYF; cdr3_nt: TGTGCCAGCACCAACGCCGGGAGTCCCTACGAGCAGTACTTC
clone_size: NA; j_call: TRBJ1-1; d_call: NA; v_call: TRBV29-1; cdr3_aa: CSLKSGNTEAFF; cdr3_nt: TGCAGCCTTAAGTCAGGGAACACTGAAGCTTTCTTT
clone_size: NA; j_call: TRBJ1-2; d_call: NA; v_call: TRBV4-1; cdr3_aa: CASSQGPSQYGYTF; cdr3_nt: TGCGCCAGCAGCCAAGGGCCGTCACAGTATGGCTACACCTTC
clone_size: NA; j_call: TRBJ2-7; d_call: TRBD2; v_call: TRBV20-1; cdr3_aa: CSARTSGPYEQYF; cdr3_nt: TGCAGTGCCAGGACTAGCGGACCCTACGAGCAGTACTTC
clone_size: few; j_call: TRBJ1-1; d_call: NA; v_call: TRBV2; cdr3_aa: CASPGLTEAFF; cdr3_nt: TGTGCCAGCCCGGGGCTAACTGAAGCTTTCTTT
clone_size: NA; j_call: TRBJ2-7; d_call: TRBD1; v_call: TRBV20-1; cdr3_aa: CSFFRTGSSYEQYF; cdr3_nt: TGCAGTTTTTTTAGGACAGGGAGCTCCTACGAGCAGTACTTC
clone_size: NA; j_call: TRBJ2-3; d_call: NA; v_call: TRBV20-1; cdr3_aa: CSARGADFTTDTQYF; cdr3_nt: TGCAGTGCTAGAGGAGCGGATTTTACCACAGATACGCAGTATTTT
clone_size: NA; j_call: TRBJ2-3; d_call: TRBD2; v_call: TRBV29-1; cdr3_aa: CSVSGTSGRTDTQYF; cdr3_nt: TGCAGCGTGTCCGGGACTAGCGGCCGCACAGATACGCAGTATTTT
clone_size: NA; j_call: TRBJ2-5; d_call: NA; v_call: TRBV4-1; cdr3_aa: CASSQEGPYQETQYF; cdr3_nt: TGCGCCAGCAGCCAAGAAGGACCGTACCAAGAGACCCAGTACTTC
clone_size: NA; j_call: TRBJ1-5; d_call: NA; v_call: TRBV28; cdr3_aa: CASSYVGAQYSNQPQHF; cdr3_nt: TGTGCCAGCAGTTATGTGGGGGCCCAGTATAGCAATCAGCCCCAGCATTTT
clone_size: few; j_call: TRBJ2-7; d_call: NA; v_call: TRBV25-1; cdr3_aa: CASSESGKYSEQYF; cdr3_nt: TGTGCCAGCAGTGAATCGGGGAAGTATTCCGAGCAGTACTTC
clone_size: few; j_call: TRBJ2-1; d_call: TRBD2; v_call: TRBV7-9; cdr3_aa: CASSFLAGGFGYNEQFF; cdr3_nt: TGTGCCAGCAGCTTCTTAGCGGGAGGGTTTGGCTACAATGAGCAGTTCTTC
clone_size: NA; j_call: TRBJ2-1; d_call: NA; v_call: TRBV5-1; cdr3_aa: CASSEEPGGMQFF; cdr3_nt: TGCGCCAGCAGCGAAGAACCTGGCGGGATGCAGTTCTTC
clone_size: NA; j_call: TRBJ2-3; d_call: NA; v_call: TRBV2; cdr3_aa: CASSEMTGGIGTDTQYF; cdr3_nt: TGTGCCAGTAGTGAAATGACTGGCGGGATTGGCACAGATACGCAGTATTTT
clone_size: NA; j_call: TRBJ2-1; d_call: NA; v_call: TRBV24-1; cdr3_aa: CATSGANLYNEQFF; cdr3_nt: TGTGCCACCAGTGGGGCGAATCTCTACAATGAGCAGTTCTTC
clone_size: few; j_call: TRBJ2-1; d_call: TRBD1; v_call: TRBV6-1; cdr3_aa: CASSEAMDRVNEQFF; cdr3_nt: TGTGCCAGCAGTGAAGCAATGGACAGGGTAAATGAGCAGTTCTTC
clone_size: NA; j_call: TRBJ1-2; d_call: NA; v_call: TRBV3-1; cdr3_aa: CASSQGTTAYGYTF; cdr3_nt: TGTGCCAGCAGCCAAGGTACCACCGCCTATGGCTACACCTTC
clone_size: NA; j_call: TRBJ1-6; d_call: NA; v_call: TRBV27; cdr3_aa: CASGTGVNSPLHF; cdr3_nt: TGTGCCAGCGGGACCGGGGTAAATTCACCCCTCCACTTT
clone_size: NA; j_call: TRBJ2-7; d_call: TRBD1; v_call: TRBV7-8; cdr3_aa: CASSLRGPEAEQYF; cdr3_nt: TGTGCCAGCAGCTTAAGGGGGCCCGAGGCCGAGCAGTACTTC
clone_size: few; j_call: TRBJ2-5; d_call: NA; v_call: TRBV29-1; cdr3_aa: CSVEGNTRETQYF; cdr3_nt: TGCAGCGTTGAAGGGAACACGAGGGAGACCCAGTACTTC
clone_size: few; j_call: TRBJ2-5; d_call: TRBD1; v_call: TRBV18; cdr3_aa: CASSPISGQQETQYF; cdr3_nt: TGTGCCAGCTCACCAATATCGGGACAGCAAGAGACCCAGTACTTC
clone_size: few; j_call: TRBJ2-7; d_call: TRBD2; v_call: TRBV11-1; cdr3_aa: CASSLLAGMDEQYF; cdr3_nt: TGTGCCAGCAGCTTACTAGCGGGAATGGACGAGCAGTACTTC
clone_size: NA; j_call: TRBJ2-1; d_call: NA; v_call: TRBV30; cdr3_aa: CAWSQPDRFNEQFF; cdr3_nt: TGTGCCTGGAGTCAACCGGACAGATTCAATGAGCAGTTCTTC
clone_size: NA; j_call: TRBJ2-7; d_call: TRBD2; v_call: TRBV13; cdr3_aa: CASSISQGLAGVYEQYF; cdr3_nt: TGTGCCAGCAGCATTAGCCAAGGACTAGCGGGAGTCTACGAGCAGTACTTC
clone_size: NA; j_call: TRBJ2-3; d_call: NA; v_call: TRBV20-1; cdr3_aa: CSALGRGWGLGTDTQYF; cdr3_nt: TGCAGTGCTCTAGGGCGCGGTTGGGGGCTAGGCACAGATACGCAGTATTTT
clone_size: many; j_call: TRBJ2-5; d_call: NA; v_call: TRBV7-8; cdr3_aa: CASSLREMIQETQYF; cdr3_nt: TGTGCCAGCAGCTTAAGGGAGATGATCCAAGAGACCCAGTACTTC
clone_size: NA; j_call: TRBJ1-4; d_call: NA; v_call: TRBV20-1; cdr3_aa: CSAPGGGRTNEKLFF; cdr3_nt: TGCAGTGCCCCTGGGGGGGGGAGGACTAATGAAAAACTGTTTTTT
clone_size: NA; j_call: TRBJ2-7; d_call: TRBD2; v_call: TRBV6-6; cdr3_aa: CASSHWAGLPSYEQYF; cdr3_nt: TGTGCCAGCAGTCACTGGGCGGGACTACCCTCATACGAGCAGTACTTC
clone_size: NA; j_call: TRBJ2-7; d_call: TRBD1; v_call: TRBV20-1; cdr3_aa: CSASGQGLHEQYF; cdr3_nt: TGCAGTGCCTCGGGACAGGGTCTCCACGAGCAGTACTTC
clone_size: NA; j_call: TRBJ2-7; d_call: TRBD2; v_call: TRBV7-9; cdr3_aa: CASSALGGSLSEQYF; cdr3_nt: TGTGCCAGCAGCGCCCTTGGCGGGAGTTTGAGCGAGCAGTACTTC
clone_size: few; j_call: TRBJ1-2; d_call: TRBD1; v_call: TRBV10-3; cdr3_aa: CAISVGQGESGYTF; cdr3_nt: TGTGCCATCAGTGTGGGACAGGGGGAATCTGGCTACACCTTC
clone_size: NA; j_call: TRBJ2-1; d_call: TRBD1; v_call: TRBV28; cdr3_aa: CASSHWTGRVLNEQFF; cdr3_nt: TGTGCCAGCAGTCACTGGACAGGGAGAGTACTCAATGAGCAGTTCTTC
clone_size: NA; j_call: TRBJ2-6; d_call: NA; v_call: TRBV12-3/TRBV12-4; cdr3_aa: CASSPTAVLSGANVLTF; cdr3_nt: TGTGCCAGCAGCCCTACTGCTGTACTTTCTGGGGCCAACGTCCTGACTTTC